This entry is about one T cell receptor (beta chain). This CDR3 is built from 11 residues. The V end lost 10 bases, the J end lost 8 bases, and 11 bases lay between the germline ends. CDR1 and CDR2 (germline): ENHRY, SYGVKD. The sample is drawn from a study of blood T cell repertoires in COVID-19. Whole-study context: COVID-19 samples, acute and convalescent, were from the United States, Italy and Spain. T cells, B-cell-depleted T cells, or PBMCs provided the cDNA or gDNA that served as material.

As processed by the authors: Amplification with reference gene primers provided the estimates of nucleated cell counts. Using immunoSEQ multiplex PCR, the repertoire was profiled, and TCRdb retains in-frame clones only, with some absent. Clone size and the V and J calls come from that table; the DNA yielded D and trimming. The sample lists over 200,000 clones; roughly 85% were seen once. The receptor was derived from a young man who had recovered from COVID-19. Sequencing was carried out using peripheral blood. This rearrangement joins TRBV10-3 to TRBJ2-2; D is possibly TRBD1 (5 bases). The CDR3 region has the DNA TGTGCCACACAGGAAGGGGGGGAGCTGTTTTTT. Translating it yields CATQEGGELFF.